One sample yielded the 25 T cell receptor beta chains listed below, sequenced in a study of OX40 agonist ivuxolimab in advanced cancers. Assay: immunoSEQ multiplex PCR; the TCRdb copy retains only in-frame clones and omits some. The sample lists some 30,000 clones; around 84% were seen once. Here the sequenced sample was CD4+ or CD8+ T cells sorted from blood, taken in a trial of the OX40 agonist ivuxolimab. The receptors here all came from an adult with an advanced solid tumor such as melanoma, head and neck, liver or kidney cancer.

The sample holds a few counts of this clone. The rearrangement joins TRBV13 to TRBJ2-1; 7 bases are a match to TRBD1. The CDR3 extends over 16 amino acids. Trimming cost V 2 bases and J 4 bases; bases outside gene matches: 8. Germline loops: CDR1 PRHDT, CDR2 FYEKMQ (reference sequence). Here the CDR3 reads CASSLFQGDGYNEQFF. CDR3 bases: TGTGCCAGCAGCTTATTTCAGGGGGATGGGTACAATGAGCAGTTCTTC.

The CDR3 region is CASSFNPRADPTDTQYF. CDR3 in DNA: TGTGCCAGCAGCTTCAACCCCCGTGCGGACCCCACAGATACGCAGTATTTT. V gene TRBV5-6 combines with J gene TRBJ2-3, with unresolved D. The CDR3 is 17 residues long. Trimming took 2 bases from V and 2 from J, leaving 18 bases between them. Germline-derived CDR1 and CDR2 are SGHDT and YYEEEE.

The chain couples TRBV30 to TRBJ2-7, with D possibly being TRBD2 (5 bases). The CDR3 consists of 12 residues. V lost 3 bases, J lost 6 bases, and 12 bases lay in between. Germline V gives CDR1 GTSNPN, CDR2 SVGIG (reference sequence). The CDR3 DNA reads as TGTGCCTGGAGCGACTACAACACCGAGCAGTACTTC. This codes for CAWSDYNTEQYF.

The chain carries TRBV29-1 and TRBJ2-7; D possibly corresponds to TRBD2 (6 bases). The CDR3 totals 13 residues. Between the trimmed V and J ends, which lost 5 bases and 3 bases, there was a span of 14 bases. Germline CDR1 SQVTM, CDR2 ANQGSEA. The CDR3 region is CSVKAGFYYEQYF. CDR3 in DNA: TGCAGCGTTAAGGCGGGATTCTACTACGAGCAGTACTTC.

This rearrangement joins TRBV2 to TRBJ2-2; TRBD1 agrees at 10 bases. This CDR3 contains 17 residues. V lost 5 bases and J lost 6; bases outside the gene matches: 12. Germline assignment: CDR1 SNHLY and CDR2 FYNNEI. The CDR3 reads CASSNRAGTGVPGELFF. The CDR3 DNA reads as TGTGCCAGCAGTAATAGGGCCGGGACAGGGGTTCCCGGGGAGCTGTTTTTT.

The J gene is TRBJ2-3, the V gene TRBV27, with TRBD2 matching 7 bases. The J segment lost 7 bases and the V segment lost 2 bases, leaving 3 bases of the junction unmatched. Germline V gene sequence: CDR1 MNHEY, CDR2 SMNVEV (reference sequence). The CDR3 is made up of 13 amino acids. CDR3 DNA: TGTGCCAGCAGTTTACGCGGGGGACATACGCAGTATTTT. Encoded protein: CASSLRGGHTQYF.

The CDR3 DNA reads as TGCGCCAGCAGCCTTCAGGGGAACACTGAAGCTTTCTTT. This sequence encodes CASSLQGNTEAFF. The chain employs TRBV4-3 and TRBJ1-1, with TRBD1 as a possible D gene (5 bases). The CDR3 extends over 13 amino acids. CDR1 is LGHNA, CDR2 YSLEER, per germline. Trimming removed 4 bases at V and 1 base at J, with 7 bases between.

V is TRBV5-1 and J is TRBJ2-5, with D unclear. The CDR3 has 14 amino acids. The V end lost 3 bases, the J end lost 4 bases, and 13 bases lay between the germline ends. Germline assignment: CDR1 SGHRS and CDR2 YFSETQ. The CDR3 reads CASSSPGLGETQYF. The CDR3 region has the DNA TGCGCCAGCAGCTCACCGGGCCTGGGAGAGACCCAGTACTTC.

This chain connects TRBV23-1 to TRBJ1-5; D ambiguous. TRBV23-1 is given ORF status, its function remaining uncertain. CDR3 size: 17 residues. The V gene lost 0 bases and the J gene lost 0 bases, with 12 bases spanning the gap. CDR3: CASSQSVAEDSNQPQHF. The CDR3 region has the DNA TGCGCCAGCAGTCAATCGGTTGCTGAGGATAGCAATCAGCCCCAGCATTTT.

The chain is built from TRBV18 and TRBJ2-3; a weak D match, TRBD1 (6 bases). The CDR3 runs to 15 residues. V was trimmed by 1 base and J by 1 base, leaving 9 bases between them. Germline loops: CDR1 KGHSH, CDR2 LQKENI. The CDR3 nucleotides are TGTGCCAGCTCACCACTCCACAGGGGCACAGATACGCAGTATTTT. This encodes CASSPLHRGTDTQYF.

The chain is built from TRBV11-3 and TRBJ1-1; maybe TRBD1 (6 bases). The V end lost 5 bases, the J end lost 4 bases, and 14 bases lay between the germline ends. Looked up from germline, CDR1 is SGHNT and CDR2 is YENEEA. This CDR3 contains 14 residues. CDR3 sequence reads: CASSLRGGGTEAFF. DNA of the CDR3: TGTGCCAGCAGCCTCCGAGGGGGGGGCACTGAAGCTTTCTTT.

This clone was observed a few times. The genes are TRBV7-9 and TRBJ2-2; D perhaps matches TRBD1 (6 bases). CDR1 and CDR2 (germline): SEHNR, FQNEAQ (reference sequence). The CDR3 extends over 13 amino acids. The germline V and J ends were trimmed by 6 bases and 8 bases, with 13 bases remaining between them. CDR3 region: CASRPTGIGELFF. Written as DNA, the CDR3 is TGTGCCAGCAGGCCAACAGGGATAGGGGAGCTGTTTTTT.

This chain links TRBV18 with TRBJ2-4, with 9 bases identical to TRBD2. The CDR3 consists of 17 residues. CDR1 is KGHSH and CDR2 is LQKENI in the germline V gene. The V and J ends lost 3 bases and 0 bases, in that order; junction bases with no gene match: 6. For the CDR3, the DNA is TGTGCCAGCTCACCGACGACTAGCGGATTAGCCAAAAACATTCAGTACTTC. Its protein product is CASSPTTSGLAKNIQYF. Full variable domain (outside the CDR3, taken from reference TRBV18 and TRBJ2-4): NAGVMQNPRHLVRRRGQEARLRCSPMKGHSHVYWYRQLPEEGLKFMVYLQKENIIDESGMPKERFSAEFPKEGPSILRIQQVVRGDSAAYFCASSPTTSGLAKNIQYFGAGTRLSVL.

This rearrangement joins TRBV4-2 to TRBJ2-2, with 13 bases fitting TRBD2. The V gene end was trimmed by 4 bases and the J gene end by 6 bases; junction bases not matched to a gene: 2. CDR3 length: 15 amino acids. The V gene's germline CDR1 is LGHNA and CDR2 YNFKEQ. Here the CDR3 DNA reads TGTGCCAGCAGCCGAGGACTAGCGGGAGCCGGGGAGCTGTTTTTT. Its translation is CASSRGLAGAGELFF.

The rearrangement uses TRBV18 and TRBJ1-4; TRBD1 is a possible D gene (5 bases). Germline CDR1 KGHSH, CDR2 LQKENI. The V gene lost 10 bases and the J gene lost 8 bases, with 17 bases spanning the gap. This CDR3 contains 13 residues. The CDR3 is CATGVRGEEKLFF. In nucleotides, the CDR3 is TGTGCCACCGGAGTTAGGGGAGAGGAAAAACTGTTTTTT. Supplemented by reference TRBV18 and TRBJ1-4, the full variable domain reads NAGVMQNPRHLVRRRGQEARLRCSPMKGHSHVYWYRQLPEEGLKFMVYLQKENIIDESGMPKERFSAEFPKEGPSILRIQQVVRGDSAAYFCATGVRGEEKLFFGSGTQLSVL.

The genes are TRBV5-6 and TRBJ1-1; no clear D. CDR3 length equals 14 residues. V shed 0 bases and J shed 0 bases, with 6 bases lying between them. The germline V gene has CDR1 SGHDT and CDR2 YYEEEE. In DNA form, the CDR3 reads TGTGCCAGCAGCTTGGCAGTTATGAACACTGAAGCTTTCTTT. Translation: CASSLAVMNTEAFF. The full variable domain, rest sourced from reference TRBV5-6 and TRBJ1-1, is DAGVTQSPTHLIKTRGQQVTLRCSPKSGHDTVSWYQQALGQGPQFIFQYYEEEERQRGNFPDRFSGHQFPNYSSELNVNALLLGDSALYLCASSLAVMNTEAFFGQGTRLTVV.

The J gene is TRBJ2-5, the V gene TRBV9; no clear D gene. The CDR3 has 11 amino acids. V lost 0 bases to trimming and J lost 7 bases, with 4 bases between them. CDR1 and CDR2 from the germline V gene are SGDLS and YYNGEE. The CDR3 DNA follows: TGTGCCAGCAGCGTAGAAGGGACCCAGTACTTC. This gives the protein CASSVEGTQYF.

This clone was recorded a few times. This chain connects TRBV4-2 to TRBJ2-6, with unresolved D. The CDR3 loop spans 18 amino acids. Per the germline V gene, CDR1 is LGHNA and CDR2 is YNFKEQ. Trimming shortened V by 4 bases and J by 6 bases, and 22 bases separated the two germline ends. CDR3 region: CASSLFLTGLDEANVLTF. CDR3 DNA: TGTGCCAGCAGCCTTTTTCTGACTGGCCTTGATGAGGCCAACGTCCTGACTTTC.

This clone was detected only a few times. The chain is built from TRBV10-1 and TRBJ2-7, with D perhaps TRBD1 (6 bases). CDR1 WNHNN and CDR2 SYGVQD come from the germline V gene (reference sequence). The CDR3 length is 13 residues. The V end lost 4 bases, the J end lost 5 bases, and 12 bases lay between the germline ends. The DNA for the CDR3 is TGCGCCAGCAGTGCCGGACAGACCAACGAGCAGTACTTC. Amino acids: CASSAGQTNEQYF.

This sequence joins TRBV4-1 and TRBJ2-7; 8 bases are a match to TRBD1. Germline V gene sequence: CDR1 MGHRA, CDR2 YSYEKL. The CDR3 contains 17 residues. With 4 bases clipped from V and 6 bases from J, the junction kept 17 bases outside the gene matches. The CDR3 here is CASSPNAGGAISGEQYF. The CDR3 DNA reads as TGCGCCAGCAGCCCAAACGCAGGGGGCGCGATTTCTGGCGAGCAGTACTTC.

The genes are TRBV28 and TRBJ1-5, with D unresolved. CDR3 size: 14 residues. Germline CDR1 is MDHEN and CDR2 is SYDVKM. The V gene lost 6 bases and the J gene lost 9 bases, with 18 bases spanning the gap. CDR3 in DNA: TGTGCCAGCAGGTCTGGACCGTATTCCGGGCCCCAGCATTTT. Protein product: CASRSGPYSGPQHF.

This chain joins TRBV6-1 and TRBJ2-7; D unresolved. CDR3 length equals 15 residues. V was clipped by 1 base and J by 3 bases, with 13 bases between them. In germline, CDR1 is MNHNS, CDR2 SASEGT. CDR3 in amino acids: CASSEEVGMGYEQYF. In DNA, the CDR3 is TGTGCCAGCAGTGAAGAGGTTGGCATGGGCTACGAGCAGTACTTC.

The rearrangement uses TRBV27 and TRBJ2-7; the D gene is possibly TRBD2 (6 bases). This CDR3 is 13 amino acids long. Germline CDR1 reads MNHEY; CDR2 reads SMNVEV (reference sequence). Trimming removed 6 bases from V and 2 bases from J, with 11 bases in between. In DNA, the CDR3 is TGTGCCAGCAGATTGTGGGGGGCCTACGAGCAGTACTTC. Residues: CASRLWGAYEQYF.

This sequence joins TRBV4-1 and TRBJ1-6; TRBD1 is a possible D gene (6 bases). Trimming cost V 0 bases and J 10 bases, with 13 bases left between them. The germline V gene encodes CDR1 MGHRA and CDR2 YSYEKL. The CDR3 covers 15 residues. The CDR3 nucleotides read TGCGCCAGCAGCCAAGATCCAGGGGCTGGGTCACCCCTCCACTTT. Protein: CASSQDPGAGSPLHF.

This clone was recorded once. The J gene is TRBJ2-5, the V gene TRBV4-3; 15 positions agree with TRBD2. The DNA end lines up better with TRBJ2-7; the J call may be wrong. The CDR3 consists of 19 residues. Germline CDR1 LGHNA, CDR2 YSLEER. The CDR3 DNA reads as TGCGCCAGCAGCCAAGAAGGTGGGACTAGCGGGGGGTTCTCCTACGAGCAGTACTTC. Its translation is CASSQEGGTSGGFSYEQYF.